What follows are 5 T cell receptor beta chains derived from one specimen sequenced in a study of T cell responses to AZD1222 COVID-19 vaccine. Profiling relied on immunoSEQ multiplex PCR, and the TCRdb table lists in-frame clones only, not all of them. The sample records roughly 120,000 clones, around 84% being singletons. Sequencing used peripheral blood, obtained 28 days after the second AZD1222 dose. Receptors were obtained from an adult who received the AZD1222 COVID-19 vaccine.

The chain couples TRBV18 to TRBJ1-4; D might be TRBD1 (5 bases). The germline V gene encodes CDR1 KGHSH and CDR2 LQKENI. V lost 5 bases to trimming and J lost 3 bases, with 16 bases between them. This CDR3 spans 16 amino acids. Here the CDR3 reads CASSRSGQGPNEKLFF. As DNA, the CDR3 is TGTGCCAGCTCAAGGTCGGGTCAGGGACCTAATGAAAAACTGTTTTTT.

This clone was recorded once. The V call is TRBV24-1, the J call TRBJ1-2; tentatively, D is TRBD1 (5 bases). Trimming removed 0 bases from V and 6 bases from J, with 7 bases in between. The CDR3 covers 13 residues. CDR1 is KGHDR and CDR2 is SFDVKD in the germline V gene. The CDR3 DNA reads as TGTGCCACCAGTGATTTGGCGGGGGATGGCTACACCTTC. It encodes CATSDLAGDGYTF.

A single count supports this clone. The rearrangement links TRBV5-1 to TRBJ1-6; no firm D call. With 2 bases removed from V and 7 bases from J, the gap between germline ends came to 7 bases. CDR1 SGHRS and CDR2 YFSETQ come from the germline V gene. The CDR3 runs 13 residues. CDR3: CASSFKNNSPLHF. The CDR3 DNA is TGCGCCAGCAGCTTCAAAAACAATTCACCCCTCCACTTT.

The V call is TRBV6-2 or TRBV6-3, the J call TRBJ1-2; a weak D match, TRBD1 (5 bases). Germline CDR1 reads MNHEY; CDR2 reads SVGEGT. This CDR3 contains 13 residues. V lost 6 bases and J lost 2, with 10 bases in between. CDR3 sequence (DNA): TGTGCCAGCAGCCCGACAGAAAACTATGGCTACACCTTC. It yields the protein CASSPTENYGYTF.

The chain carries TRBV5-5 and TRBJ1-5; 7 bases align to TRBD1. The CDR3 spans 19 residues. V lost 4 bases to trimming and J lost 0 bases; unmatched junction nucleotides: 16. The V gene's germline CDR1 is SGHKS and CDR2 YYEKEE (reference sequence). The CDR3: CASSRGTAELLYSNQPQHF. The CDR3 DNA reads as TGTGCCAGCAGCCGAGGGACAGCGGAGCTCCTTTATAGCAATCAGCCCCAGCATTTT.